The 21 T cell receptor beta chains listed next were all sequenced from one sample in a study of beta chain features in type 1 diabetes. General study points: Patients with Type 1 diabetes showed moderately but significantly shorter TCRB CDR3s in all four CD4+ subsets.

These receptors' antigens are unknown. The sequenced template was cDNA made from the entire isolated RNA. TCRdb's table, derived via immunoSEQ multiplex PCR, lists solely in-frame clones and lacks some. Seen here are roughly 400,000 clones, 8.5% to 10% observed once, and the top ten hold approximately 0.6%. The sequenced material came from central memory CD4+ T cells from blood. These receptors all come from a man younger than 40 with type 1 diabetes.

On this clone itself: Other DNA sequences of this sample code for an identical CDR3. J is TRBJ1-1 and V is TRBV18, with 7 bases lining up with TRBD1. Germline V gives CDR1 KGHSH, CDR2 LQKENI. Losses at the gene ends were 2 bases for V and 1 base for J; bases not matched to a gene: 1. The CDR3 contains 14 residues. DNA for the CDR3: TGTGCCAGCTCACCAGACAGGGCGAACACTGAAGCTTTCTTT. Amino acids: CASSPDRANTEAFF. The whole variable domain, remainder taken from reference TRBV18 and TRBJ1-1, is NAGVMQNPRHLVRRRGQEARLRCSPMKGHSHVYWYRQLPEEGLKFMVYLQKENIIDESGMPKERFSAEFPKEGPSILRIQQVVRGDSAAYFCASSPDRANTEAFFGQGTRLTVV.

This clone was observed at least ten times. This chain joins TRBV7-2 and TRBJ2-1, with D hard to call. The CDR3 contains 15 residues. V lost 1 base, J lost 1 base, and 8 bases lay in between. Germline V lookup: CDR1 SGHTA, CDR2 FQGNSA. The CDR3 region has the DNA TGTGCCAGCAGCTTAGAAGGGCTGTCCTACAATGAGCAGTTCTTC. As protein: CASSLEGLSYNEQFF.

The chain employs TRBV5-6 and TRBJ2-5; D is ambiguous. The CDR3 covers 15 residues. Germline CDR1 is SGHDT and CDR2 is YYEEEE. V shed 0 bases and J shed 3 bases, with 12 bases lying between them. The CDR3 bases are TGTGCCAGCAGCTTGGTCCGCTACGGAGAAGAGACCCAGTACTTC. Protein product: CASSLVRYGEETQYF.

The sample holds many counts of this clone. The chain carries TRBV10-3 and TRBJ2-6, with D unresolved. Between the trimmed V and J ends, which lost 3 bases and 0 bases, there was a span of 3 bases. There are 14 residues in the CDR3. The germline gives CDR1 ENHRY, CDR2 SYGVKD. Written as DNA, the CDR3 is TGTGCCATCAGTGAATACTCTGGGGCCAACGTCCTGACTTTC. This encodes CAISEYSGANVLTF.

CDR3 residues: CASSQGRGKLFF. The CDR3 DNA reads as TGTGCCAGCAGCCAAGGGCGAGGAAAACTGTTTTTT. The V and J genes are TRBV14 and TRBJ1-4; D remains ambiguous. The germline gives CDR1 SGHDN, CDR2 FVKESK. Between the trimmed V and J ends, which lost 1 base and 10 bases, there was a span of 7 bases. CDR3 length equals 12 residues.

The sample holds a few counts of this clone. CDR3 in DNA: TGTGCCAGCATGGGGGGTCTAGCGGATTACGAGCAGTACTTC. Its protein product is CASMGGLADYEQYF. The chain uses TRBV25-1 and TRBJ2-7; 7 nucleotides line up with TRBD2. CDR1 and CDR2 from the germline V gene are MGHDK and SYGVNS. The CDR3 is 14 residues long. V dropped 7 bases and J dropped 4; count of bases not matched to a gene: 10.

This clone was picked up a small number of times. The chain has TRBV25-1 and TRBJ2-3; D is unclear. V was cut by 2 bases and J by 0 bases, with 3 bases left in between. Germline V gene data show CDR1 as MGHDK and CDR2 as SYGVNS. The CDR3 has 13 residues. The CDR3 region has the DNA TGTGCCAGCAGTGAACGGAGCACAGATACGCAGTATTTT. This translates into CASSERSTDTQYF.

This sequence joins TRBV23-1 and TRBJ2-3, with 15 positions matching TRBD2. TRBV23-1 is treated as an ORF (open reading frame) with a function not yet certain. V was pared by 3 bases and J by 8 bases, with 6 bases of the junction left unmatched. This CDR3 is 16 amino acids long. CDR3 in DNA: TGCGCCAGCAGTCATCAAGGACTAGCGGGGGGGGGTACGCAGTATTTT. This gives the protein CASSHQGLAGGGTQYF.

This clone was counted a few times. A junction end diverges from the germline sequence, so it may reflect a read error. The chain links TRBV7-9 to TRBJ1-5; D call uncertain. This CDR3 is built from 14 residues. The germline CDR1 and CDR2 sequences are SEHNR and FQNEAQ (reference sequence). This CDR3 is CASSQDFDKQPQHF. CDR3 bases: TGCGCCAGCAGCCAAGATTTCGACAAGCAGCCCCAGCATTTT.

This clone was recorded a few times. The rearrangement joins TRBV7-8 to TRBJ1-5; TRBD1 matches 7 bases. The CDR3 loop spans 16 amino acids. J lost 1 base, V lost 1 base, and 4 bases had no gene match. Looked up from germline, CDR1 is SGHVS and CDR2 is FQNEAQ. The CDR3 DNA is TGTGCCAGCAGCTTAGAGGGGGCATTGAGCAATCAGCCCCAGCATTTT. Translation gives CASSLEGALSNQPQHF.

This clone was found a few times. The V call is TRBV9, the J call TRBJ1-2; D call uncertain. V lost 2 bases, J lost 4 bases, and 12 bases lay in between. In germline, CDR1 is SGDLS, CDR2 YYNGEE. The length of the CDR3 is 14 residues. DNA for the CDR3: TGTGCCAGCAGCGTTGGGGTAGCAACCTATGGCTACACCTTC. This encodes CASSVGVATYGYTF.

CDR3 protein: CASSVGTSGRARDTQYF. As DNA, the CDR3 is TGTGCCAGCAGCGTAGGTACTAGCGGGAGGGCCCGAGATACGCAGTATTTT. The chain recombines TRBV9 with TRBJ2-3; 13 bases are shared with TRBD2. The trim removed 0 bases at V and 5 bases at J, leaving 6 bases unmatched. The CDR3 spans 17 residues. From germline, CDR1 is SGDLS and CDR2 YYNGEE.

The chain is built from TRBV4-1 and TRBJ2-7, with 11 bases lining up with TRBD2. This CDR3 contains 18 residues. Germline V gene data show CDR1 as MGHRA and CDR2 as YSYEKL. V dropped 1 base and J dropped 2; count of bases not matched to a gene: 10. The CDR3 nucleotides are TGCGCCAGCAGCCAAGGCCGGGGGACTAGCGGAAGAACCTACGAGCAGTACTTC. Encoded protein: CASSQGRGTSGRTYEQYF.

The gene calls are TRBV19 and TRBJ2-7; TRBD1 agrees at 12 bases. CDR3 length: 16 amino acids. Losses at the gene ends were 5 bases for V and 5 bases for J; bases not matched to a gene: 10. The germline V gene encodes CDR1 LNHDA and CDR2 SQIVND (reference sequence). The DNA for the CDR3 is TGTGCCAGTAGTGCCTCCGGGACAGGGGGCTTCGACGAGCAGTACTTC. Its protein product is CASSASGTGGFDEQYF.

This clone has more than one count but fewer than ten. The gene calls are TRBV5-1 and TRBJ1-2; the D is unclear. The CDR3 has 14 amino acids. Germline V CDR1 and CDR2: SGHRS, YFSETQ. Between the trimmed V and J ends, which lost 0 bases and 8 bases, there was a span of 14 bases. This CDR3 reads CASSLVPAGEGYTF. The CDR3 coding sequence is TGCGCCAGCAGCTTGGTCCCCGCCGGGGAGGGCTACACCTTC.

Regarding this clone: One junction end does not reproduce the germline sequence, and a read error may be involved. The CDR3 DNA is TGTGCCAGCACCTTAGCGTATAGCTCCTACAATGAGCAGTTCTTC. Translated, it gives CASTLAYSSYNEQFF. This chain joins TRBV7-2 and TRBJ2-1; D is possibly TRBD2 (5 bases). The germline CDR1 and CDR2 sequences are SGHTA and FQGNSA. The CDR3 has 15 amino acids.

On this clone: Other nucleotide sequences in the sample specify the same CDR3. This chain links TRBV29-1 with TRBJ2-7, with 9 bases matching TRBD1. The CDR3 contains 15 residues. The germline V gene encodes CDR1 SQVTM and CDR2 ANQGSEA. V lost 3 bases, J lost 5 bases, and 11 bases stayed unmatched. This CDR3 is CSVEGRQGGVDEQYF. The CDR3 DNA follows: TGCAGCGTTGAGGGTCGACAGGGGGGAGTGGACGAGCAGTACTTC.

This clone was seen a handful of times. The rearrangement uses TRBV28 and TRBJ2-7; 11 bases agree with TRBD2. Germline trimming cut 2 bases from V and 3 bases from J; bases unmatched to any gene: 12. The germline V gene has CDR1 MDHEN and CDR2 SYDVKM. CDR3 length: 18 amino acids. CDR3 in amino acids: CASSLEERTSGYIYEQYF. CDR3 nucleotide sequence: TGTGCCAGCAGTTTAGAGGAAAGGACTAGCGGGTATATCTACGAGCAGTACTTC.

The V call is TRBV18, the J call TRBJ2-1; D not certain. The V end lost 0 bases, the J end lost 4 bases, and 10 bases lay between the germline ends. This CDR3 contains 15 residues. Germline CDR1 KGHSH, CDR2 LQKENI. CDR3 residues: CASSPPLVEYNEQFF. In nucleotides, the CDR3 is TGTGCCAGCTCACCACCTTTGGTAGAGTACAATGAGCAGTTCTTC. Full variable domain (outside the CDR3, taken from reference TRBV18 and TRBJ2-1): NAGVMQNPRHLVRRRGQEARLRCSPMKGHSHVYWYRQLPEEGLKFMVYLQKENIIDESGMPKERFSAEFPKEGPSILRIQQVVRGDSAAYFCASSPPLVEYNEQFFGPGTRLTVL.

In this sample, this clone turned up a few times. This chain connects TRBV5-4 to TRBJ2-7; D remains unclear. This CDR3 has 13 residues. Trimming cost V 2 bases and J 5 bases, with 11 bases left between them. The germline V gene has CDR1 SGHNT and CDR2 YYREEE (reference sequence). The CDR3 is CASSFIRTDEQYF. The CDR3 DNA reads TGTGCCAGCAGCTTTATTAGGACGGACGAGCAGTACTTC.

This CDR3 reads CASSDQRSSNEKLFF. For the CDR3, the DNA is TGTGCCAGCAGTGATCAGCGCAGTTCCAATGAAAAACTGTTTTTT. The chain has TRBV25-1 and TRBJ1-4; the D is unclear. Germline V gene sequence: CDR1 MGHDK, CDR2 SYGVNS. The CDR3 sequence is 15 residues long. The germline V and J ends were trimmed by 3 bases and 5 bases, with 13 bases remaining between them. Based on the CDR3 plus reference TRBV25-1 and TRBJ1-4, the full variable domain is EADIYQTPRYLVIGTGKKITLECSQTMGHDKMYWYQQDPGMELHLIHYSYGVNSTEKGDLSSESTVSRIRTEHFPLTLESARPSHTSQYLCASSDQRSSNEKLFFGSGTQLSVL.